One and the same sample provided the 26 T cell receptor beta chains below, sequenced in a study of cytomegalovirus exposure and HLA in healthy donors (dated by TCRdb to 2016 to 2017). Libraries were prepared through the immunoSEQ multiplex PCR assay. The multiplex PCR relied on a mix of 60 forward primers for TCR Vbeta segments and 13 reverse primers for TCR Jbeta segments. TCRdb retrieved this table from immuneACCESS and kept in-frame rearrangements only. Not all clones are present; in checked studies, unresolved V genes account for under half, and no reason is known for the remainder. The sample records about 120,000 clones, more than 70% of which are singletons. The top ten constitute about 4% of the sample. Sequencing was done on a sample of PBMCs. The receptors derive from a man under 40 in good health and CMV-seronegative.

The chain combines TRBV7-9 with TRBJ1-1; no definite D call. The V gene's germline CDR1 is SEHNR and CDR2 FQNEAQ (reference sequence). The CDR3 has 12 residues. The V gene lost 4 bases and the J gene lost 4 bases, with 7 bases spanning the gap. The CDR3 coding sequence is TGTGCCAGCAGCTCCCTCGGCACTGAAGCTTTCTTT. As protein: CASSSLGTEAFF.

The V and J genes are TRBV4-1 and TRBJ1-1, with D possibly matching TRBD1 (5 bases). The length of the CDR3 is 14 residues. V was trimmed by 0 bases and J by 4 bases, leaving 9 bases between them. Germline-derived CDR1 and CDR2 are MGHRA and YSYEKL. CDR3 coding DNA: TGCGCCAGCAGCCAAGAGGGGGGGACCACTGAAGCTTTCTTT. This codes for CASSQEGGTTEAFF.

This clone was seen once. The gene calls are TRBV9 and TRBJ2-1; 8 bases line up with TRBD2. The junction had 4 bases not matched to a gene; V was cut back by 0 bases and J by 8 bases. CDR3 length: 14 amino acids. Germline V gene lookup returns CDR1 SGDLS and CDR2 YYNGEE. As DNA, the CDR3 is TGTGCCAGCAGCGTAGCGGGGGGGCCCTATGAGCAGTTCTTC. Its translation is CASSVAGGPYEQFF.

The chain uses TRBV5-6 and TRBJ2-7; 7 bases agree with TRBD1. From germline, CDR1 is SGHDT and CDR2 YYEEEE. The junction had 19 bases not matched to a gene; V was cut back by 4 bases and J by 3 bases. The CDR3 totals 18 residues. As DNA, the CDR3 is TGTGCCAGCAGCAGGCAGAAAAGACTCGGGACAGTTCGCTACGAGCAGTACTTC. The encoded protein is CASSRQKRLGTVRYEQYF.

The gene calls are TRBV7-8 and TRBJ1-5, with D possibly matching TRBD1 (5 bases). Germline V lookup: CDR1 SGHVS, CDR2 FQNEAQ. V lost 5 bases, J lost 0 bases, and 20 bases lay in between. This CDR3 has 18 amino acids. CDR3 nucleotide sequence: TGTGCCAGCAGCCCAACTCGACAGAGACTGTATAGCAATCAGCCCCAGCATTTT. It translates to CASSPTRQRLYSNQPQHF.

This chain joins TRBV4-1 and TRBJ2-3; 8 nucleotides align to TRBD1. The CDR3 consists of 17 residues. Germline V gene sequence: CDR1 MGHRA, CDR2 YSYEKL. Trimming at V came to 0 bases and at J to 4 bases, leaving 9 bases not matched to a gene. The CDR3: CASSQDLGTGGSDTQYF. The CDR3 DNA follows: TGCGCCAGCAGCCAAGATTTAGGGACAGGTGGTTCAGATACGCAGTATTTT.

The V call is TRBV5-1, the J call TRBJ2-3, with 14 positions matching TRBD2. Germline lookup yields CDR1 SGHRS and CDR2 YFSETQ. CDR3 length: 17 residues. J gave up 1 base and V 4 bases, and 5 bases lay outside the gene matches. CDR3 in amino acids: CASSRGTSGGRTDTQYF. The CDR3 nucleotides read TGCGCCAGCAGCCGCGGGACTAGCGGGGGCCGCACAGATACGCAGTATTTT.

The DNA for the CDR3 is TGTGCCAGCAGTTACGACCCTTGGGCCATGAACACTGAAGCTTTCTTT. Amino acid sequence: CASSYDPWAMNTEAFF. This chain joins TRBV6-5 and TRBJ1-1; D not resolved. V lost 2 bases, J lost 0 bases, and 13 bases lay in between. The CDR3 is 16 residues long. Germline values: CDR1 MNHEY, CDR2 SVGAGI.

The chain combines TRBV27 with TRBJ2-5, with TRBD1 identical over 12 bases. The J call may be incorrect, as the DNA end agrees better with TRBJ2-7. Germline V gives CDR1 MNHEY, CDR2 SMNVEV (reference sequence). The CDR3 runs to 15 residues. In DNA form, the CDR3 reads TGTGCCAGCAGTTTAGGGACAGGGGGCTCGGGCGAGCAGTACTTC. Residues: CASSLGTGGSGEQYF.

The genes are TRBV9 and TRBJ2-2, with 8 bases fitting TRBD1. The CDR3 has 17 amino acids. The V and J ends lost 5 bases and 5 bases, in that order; junction bases with no gene match: 14. CDR1 is SGDLS and CDR2 is YYNGEE in the germline V gene. The CDR3 sequence: CASSGRQGRGYTGELFF. Written as DNA, the CDR3 is TGTGCCAGCAGTGGAAGACAGGGGAGAGGGTATACCGGGGAGCTGTTTTTT.

The rearrangement joins TRBV6-5 to TRBJ2-1, with TRBD2 as a possible D gene (6 bases). The CDR3 totals 16 residues. Trimming took 0 bases from V and 3 from J, leaving 12 bases between them. Looked up from germline, CDR1 is MNHEY and CDR2 is SVGAGI. CDR3 coding DNA: TGTGCCAGCAGTTACTCTCCGGCGGGGTACTACAATGAGCAGTTCTTC. Translated, it gives CASSYSPAGYYNEQFF.

The chain employs TRBV28 and TRBJ1-1; D uncertain. Trimming left V 4 bases short and J 3 bases short, with 12 bases between. CDR3 length equals 14 residues. Germline V gene data show CDR1 as MDHEN and CDR2 as SYDVKM. CDR3 sequence: CASSWYSVYTEAFF. The CDR3 DNA is TGTGCCAGCAGTTGGTACAGTGTCTACACTGAAGCTTTCTTT. The full variable domain, rest sourced from reference TRBV28 and TRBJ1-1, is DVKVTQSSRYLVKRTGEKVFLECVQDMDHENMFWYRQDPGLGLRLIYFSYDVKMKEKGDIPEGYSVSREKKERFSLILESASTNQTSMYLCASSWYSVYTEAFFGQGTRLTVV.

Only a few counts were recorded for this clone. This chain joins TRBV18 and TRBJ2-7; the D gene is possibly TRBD1 (6 bases). The CDR3 covers 14 residues. The germline V gene has CDR1 KGHSH and CDR2 LQKENI. V lost 4 bases to trimming and J lost 2 bases, with 12 bases between them. The DNA of the CDR3 is TGTGCCAGCTCACATAGGGACATTACCTACGAGCAGTACTTC. Translation: CASSHRDITYEQYF.

The chain couples TRBV5-1 to TRBJ2-1; 7 nucleotides match TRBD1. The CDR3 runs 18 residues. J was trimmed by 0 bases and V by 5 bases; bases with no gene match: 14. Germline V gene lookup returns CDR1 SGHRS and CDR2 YFSETQ. The CDR3 loop is CASRSPGKGAGSYNEQFF. The CDR3 region has the DNA TGCGCCAGCAGATCCCCCGGTAAGGGGGCCGGCTCCTACAATGAGCAGTTCTTC.

The chain carries TRBV4-2 and TRBJ2-5, with 8 bases fitting TRBD2. Per the germline V gene, CDR1 is LGHNA and CDR2 is YNFKEQ. This CDR3 has 16 amino acids. The V segment lost 0 bases and the J segment 2 bases; nucleotides outside the gene matches: 5. Here the CDR3 reads CASSQEGSGDQETQYF. In nucleotides, the CDR3 is TGTGCCAGCAGCCAAGAAGGTAGCGGGGATCAAGAGACCCAGTACTTC.

This clone was detected only a few times. This chain uses TRBV18 with TRBJ1-5, with 8 bases fitting TRBD1. V lost 6 bases and J lost 2; bases outside the gene matches: 3. The germline CDR1 and CDR2 sequences are KGHSH and LQKENI. The CDR3 length is 14 residues. CDR3 bases: TGTGCCAGCTCTTCGGACAGGGGCAATCAGCCCCAGCATTTT. Amino acids: CASSSDRGNQPQHF.

This clone was seen a few times. This chain links TRBV5-4 with TRBJ1-1; possible D gene TRBD1, 5 bases. With 0 bases removed from V and 0 bases from J, the gap between germline ends came to 12 bases. CDR1 is SGHNT and CDR2 is YYREEE in the germline V gene (reference sequence). The CDR3 totals 16 residues. The CDR3: CASSLAPTDLNTEAFF. CDR3 DNA sequence: TGTGCCAGCAGCTTGGCCCCGACAGATCTGAACACTGAAGCTTTCTTT.

The gene calls are TRBV11-2 and TRBJ2-2; 9 nucleotides match TRBD1. The CDR3 extends over 16 amino acids. Germline V CDR1 and CDR2: SGHAT, FQNNGV. V gave up 5 bases and J gave up 9 bases; unmatched junction bases: 13. CDR3 bases: TGTGCCAGCAGCGAGGGGACAGGGTCCCTGATCAGGGAGCTGTTTTTT. It codes for CASSEGTGSLIRELFF.

The rearrangement joins TRBV11-2 to TRBJ1-2; TRBD1 aligns across 7 bases. V lost 3 bases to trimming and J lost 8 bases; unmatched junction nucleotides: 6. The CDR3 covers 13 residues. The V gene's germline CDR1 is SGHAT and CDR2 FQNNGV. The CDR3, as DNA: TGTGCCAGCAGCTTTTACAGGGGAGACGGCTACACCTTC. It encodes CASSFYRGDGYTF.

The chain links TRBV2 to TRBJ1-1; 10 positions agree with TRBD1. Germline V CDR1 and CDR2: SNHLY, FYNNEI. The V segment lost 4 bases and the J segment 8 bases; nucleotides outside the gene matches: 1. This CDR3 is 12 amino acids long. The CDR3 DNA is TGTGCCAGCAGTGGGACAGGGGGAGAAGCTTTCTTT. This gives the protein CASSGTGGEAFF.

The V gene is TRBV28, the J gene TRBJ2-7; 8 bases fit TRBD2. This CDR3 spans 13 amino acids. Trimming took 11 bases from V and 5 from J; bases not matched to a gene: 11. Germline-derived CDR1 and CDR2 are MDHEN and SYDVKM. The CDR3: CAGSGGEVDEQYF. CDR3 sequence (DNA): TGTGCCGGTTCGGGGGGGGAGGTAGACGAGCAGTACTTC.

The V call is TRBV6-5, the J call TRBJ2-5; possible D gene TRBD1, 7 bases. CDR3 length: 11 residues. Germline lookup yields CDR1 MNHEY and CDR2 SVGAGI. The CDR3 here is CVGGGKKTQYF. CDR3 coding DNA: TGTGTAGGAGGGGGCAAAAAGACCCAGTACTTC.

The chain uses TRBV28 and TRBJ1-5; 8 bases are a match to TRBD1. Germline CDR1 is MDHEN and CDR2 is SYDVKM. The CDR3 spans 21 residues. V was pared by 8 bases and J by 0 bases, with 24 bases of the junction left unmatched. The CDR3 coding sequence is TGTGCCAGCGCCCACTCCGACCCGGACAGGGCTTATATCTATAGCAATCAGCCCCAGCATTTT. It is translated as CASAHSDPDRAYIYSNQPQHF.

The gene calls are TRBV10-2 and TRBJ1-6, with TRBD1 matching 9 bases. CDR1 and CDR2 from the germline V gene are WSHSY and SAAADI. Trimming at V came to 2 bases and at J to 4 bases, leaving 6 bases not matched to a gene. The CDR3 contains 17 residues. The CDR3 reads CASSETGTGPYNSPLHF. CDR3 sequence (DNA): TGCGCCAGCAGTGAGACCGGGACAGGGCCTTATAATTCACCCCTCCACTTT.

The chain combines TRBV27 with TRBJ2-1, with a weak D call TRBD2 (5 bases). Germline V gene lookup returns CDR1 MNHEY and CDR2 SMNVEV (reference sequence). Trimming shortened V by 5 bases and J by 6 bases, and 17 bases separated the two germline ends. The CDR3 contains 15 residues. In DNA, the CDR3 is TGTGCCAGCAGTGCGGTGAGGGCCGGGCGCAATGAGCAGTTCTTC. It specifies CASSAVRAGRNEQFF.

The sample holds a few counts of this clone. V gene TRBV28 combines with J gene TRBJ2-5; TRBD1 matches at 9 bases. CDR3 length: 13 amino acids. The V gene end was trimmed by 6 bases and the J gene end by 5 bases; junction bases not matched to a gene: 4. Germline loops: CDR1 MDHEN, CDR2 SYDVKM. The CDR3 protein is CASSTGGGETQYF. The CDR3 region has the DNA TGTGCCAGCAGCACAGGGGGCGGGGAGACCCAGTACTTC.